The clone carrying this T cell receptor beta chain came up once. The antigen remains unidentified. One end of the junction varies from germline; a read error may be responsible. Profiled with immunoSEQ multiplex PCR; TCRdb holds only in-frame clones, not every one. The table lists around 250,000 clones, 90% of them singletons, with under 0.4% in the top ten. This record belongs to a study of cytomegalovirus exposure and HLA in healthy donors. Study in general: The same platform was used for the 120 validation repertoires and the approximately 700 first-cohort repertoires, a later analysis reported.

This CDR3 region has 14 residues. CDR1 is SGHTA and CDR2 is FQGNSA in the germline V gene. Study-wide results and limits: Subsequent analysis of the approximately 110 validation repertoires found a tendency for first-cohort TCR clusters to co-occur. Specificity for CMV antigens was confirmed in vitro for a few of the CMV-associated chains. The study put 150 to 200 TCR beta chains on its list as cytomegalovirus-associated.

The sequence was collected from a young woman in good health and CMV-seronegative. The sample consisted of PBMCs. The V call is TRBV7-2, the J call TRBJ2-7; 9 bases line up with TRBD1. The CDR3 loop reads CASSTMDRGLEVNF. CDR3 DNA: TGTGCCAGCAGCACCATGGACAGGGGTCTCGAGGTCAACTTC.